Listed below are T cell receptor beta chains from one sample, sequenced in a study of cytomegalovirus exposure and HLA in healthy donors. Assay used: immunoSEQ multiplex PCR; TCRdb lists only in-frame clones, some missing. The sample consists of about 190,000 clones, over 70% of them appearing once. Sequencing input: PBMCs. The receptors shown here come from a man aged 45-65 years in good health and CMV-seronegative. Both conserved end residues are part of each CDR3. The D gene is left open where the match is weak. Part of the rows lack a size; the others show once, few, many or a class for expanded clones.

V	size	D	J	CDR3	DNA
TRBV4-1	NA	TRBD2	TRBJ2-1	CASSPPPGLAGGGSYNEQFF	TGCGCCAGCAGCCCTCCACCGGGGCTAGCGGGGGGAGGGTCCTACAATGAGCAGTTCTTC
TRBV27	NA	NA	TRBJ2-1	CASSSDLLVQFVQFF	TGTGCCAGCTCAAGCGACCTTTTGGTGCAATTTGTGCAGTTCTTC
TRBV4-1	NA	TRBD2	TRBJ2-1	CASSGLAGSYNEQFF	TGCGCCAGCAGTGGACTAGCGGGTTCCTACAATGAGCAGTTCTTC
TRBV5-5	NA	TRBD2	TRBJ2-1	CASSLITSGGAVGNEQFF	TGTGCCAGCAGCTTGATTACTAGCGGGGGGGCGGTTGGTAATGAGCAGTTCTTC
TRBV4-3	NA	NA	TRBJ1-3	CASSQERLGGTGNTIYF	TGCGCCAGCAGCCAAGAACGGTTGGGGGGAACCGGAAACACCATATATTTT
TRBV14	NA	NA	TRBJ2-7	CASSHNYEQYF	TGTGCCAGCAGCCATAACTACGAGCAGTACTTC
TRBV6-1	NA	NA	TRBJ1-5	CASIPAVGGNQPQHF	TGTGCCAGCATCCCAGCGGTGGGTGGCAATCAGCCCCAGCATTTT
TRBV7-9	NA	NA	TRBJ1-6	CASSLDTVHSPLHF	TGTGCCAGCAGCTTAGATACGGTTCATTCACCCCTCCACTTT
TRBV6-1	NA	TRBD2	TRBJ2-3	CASSERGLAGGRTDTQYF	TGTGCCAGCAGTGAAAGGGGGCTAGCGGGGGGCCGGACAGATACGCAGTATTTT
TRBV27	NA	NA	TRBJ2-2	CASTDWNTGELFF	TGTGCCAGCACCGACTGGAACACCGGGGAGCTGTTTTTT
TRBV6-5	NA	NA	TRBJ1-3	CASSPSQGNTIYF	TGTGCCAGCAGTCCTTCACAGGGAAACACCATATATTTT
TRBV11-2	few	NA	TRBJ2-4	CASRATQGAKNIQYF	TGTGCCAGCAGGGCGACGCAGGGGGCCAAAAACATTCAGTACTTC
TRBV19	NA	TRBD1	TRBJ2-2	CATATGVTGELFF	TGTGCCACCGCGACAGGGGTCACCGGGGAGCTGTTTTTT
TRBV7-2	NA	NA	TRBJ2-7	CASSSSSGYEQYF	TGTGCCAGCAGCTCCAGTAGCGGCTACGAGCAGTACTTC
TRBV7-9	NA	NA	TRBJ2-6	CASSSTASGANVLTF	TGTGCCAGCAGCTCTACAGCCTCTGGGGCCAACGTCCTGACTTTC
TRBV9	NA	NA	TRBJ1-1	CASSVGGGGNTEAFF	TGTGCCAGCAGCGTAGGGGGGGGTGGGAACACTGAAGCTTTCTTT
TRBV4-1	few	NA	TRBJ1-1	CASSQAGRTEAFF	TGCGCCAGCAGCCAAGCTGGGAGGACTGAAGCTTTCTTT
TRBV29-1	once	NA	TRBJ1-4	CSARQGNEKLFF	TGCAGCGCCCGCCAGGGAAATGAAAAACTGTTTTTT
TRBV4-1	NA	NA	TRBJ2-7	CASSPATGSSYEQYF	TGCGCCAGCAGCCCTGCGACGGGGAGCTCCTACGAGCAGTACTTC
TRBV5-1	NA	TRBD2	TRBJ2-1	CASSPAGDNEQFF	TGCGCCAGCTCCCCGGCGGGGGACAATGAGCAGTTCTTC
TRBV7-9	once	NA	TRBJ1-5	CSSSLEAEASQPQHF	TGTTCCAGCAGCTTAGAGGCGGAAGCGAGTCAGCCCCAGCATTTT
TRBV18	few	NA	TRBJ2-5	CASSLDFQETQYF	TGTGCCAGCTCCTTGGACTTTCAAGAGACCCAGTACTTC
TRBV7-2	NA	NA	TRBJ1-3	CASSLALGQGGNTIYF	TGTGCCAGCAGCTTAGCCCTGGGGCAGGGAGGAAACACCATATATTTT
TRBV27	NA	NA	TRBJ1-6	CASSLFTGRSSSPLHF	TGTGCCAGCAGTTTATTTACAGGGCGGTCTAGTTCACCCCTCCACTTT
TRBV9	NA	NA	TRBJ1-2	CASSEGYGYTF	TGTGCCAGCAGCGAGGGGTATGGCTACACCTTC
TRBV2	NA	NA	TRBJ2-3	CASSGGVPSLNF	TGTGCCAGCAGTGGAGGAGTACCTTCCCTGAATTTT
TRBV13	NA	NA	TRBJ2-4	CASSFRGGPKNIQYF	TGTGCCAGCAGCTTTAGAGGGGGTCCCAAAAACATTCAGTACTTC
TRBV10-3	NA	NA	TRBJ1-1	CAISDEGWTEAFF	TGTGCCATCAGTGACGAGGGATGGACTGAAGCTTTCTTT
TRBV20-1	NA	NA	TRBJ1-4	CSGSRGEKLFF	TGCAGCGGGTCTAGGGGGGAAAAACTGTTTTTT
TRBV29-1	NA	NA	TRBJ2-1	CSAQGRAYNEQFF	TGCAGCGCACAGGGTAGGGCCTACAATGAGCAGTTCTTC
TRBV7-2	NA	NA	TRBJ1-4	CASSPPGGRGEKLFF	TGTGCCAGCAGCCCACCGGGGGGGCGAGGTGAAAAACTGTTTTTT
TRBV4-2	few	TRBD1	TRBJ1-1	CASSQDREAFF	TGTGCCAGCAGCCAGGACAGGGAAGCTTTCTTT
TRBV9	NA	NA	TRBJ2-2	CASSVAQGSSGELFF	TGTGCCAGCAGCGTAGCCCAGGGAAGTTCCGGGGAGCTGTTTTTT
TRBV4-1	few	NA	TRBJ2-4	CASSQNWPLAKNIQYF	TGCGCCAGCAGCCAAAATTGGCCTTTAGCCAAAAACATTCAGTACTTC
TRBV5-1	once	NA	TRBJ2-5	CASSLSGERETQYF	TGCGCCAGCAGCTTGTCGGGGGAAAGAGAGACCCAGTACTTC
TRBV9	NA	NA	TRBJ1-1	CASSLGHKNTEAFF	TGTGCCAGCAGCTTGGGACATAAGAACACTGAAGCTTTCTTT
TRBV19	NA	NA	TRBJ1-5	CASSITRQDQPQHF	TGTGCCAGTAGTATAACCCGACAGGATCAGCCCCAGCATTTT
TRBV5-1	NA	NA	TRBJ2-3	CASSLEGGRDTQYF	TGCGCCAGCAGCTTGGAAGGAGGAAGAGATACGCAGTATTTT
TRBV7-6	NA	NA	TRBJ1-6	CASSRLLDRGNSPLHF	TGTGCCAGCAGCCGCTTATTAGATAGGGGGAATTCACCCCTCCACTTT
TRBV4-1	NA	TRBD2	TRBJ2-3	CASSQQSLAGSTDTQYF	TGCGCCAGCAGCCAACAGAGCTTAGCGGGGAGCACAGATACGCAGTATTTT
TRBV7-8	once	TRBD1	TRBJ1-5	CASSLDRGNRPQHF	TGTGCCAGCAGCTTAGACAGGGGCAATCGGCCCCAGCATTTT
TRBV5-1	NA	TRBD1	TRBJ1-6	CATGTGEKNSPLHF	TGCGCCACCGGGACAGGGGAGAAGAATTCACCCCTCCACTTT
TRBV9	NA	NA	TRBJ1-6	CASRGEYSSYNSPLHF	TGTGCCAGCAGAGGGGAATACAGCTCCTATAATTCACCCCTCCACTTT
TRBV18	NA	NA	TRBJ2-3	CASSPQISGRTDTQYF	TGTGCCAGCTCACCACAGATAAGTGGGCGCACAGATACGCAGTATTTT
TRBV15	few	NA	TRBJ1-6	CATSRDPPGGGSPLHF	TGTGCCACCAGCAGAGATCCCCCGGGAGGTGGTTCACCCCTCCACTTT
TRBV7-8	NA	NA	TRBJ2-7	CASSFGAAYEQYF	TGTGCCAGCAGCTTTGGGGCGGCCTACGAGCAGTACTTC
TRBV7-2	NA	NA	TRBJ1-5	CASSADSGNQPQHF	TGTGCCAGCAGCGCGGACAGCGGCAATCAGCCCCAGCATTTT
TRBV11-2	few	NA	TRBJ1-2	CASSYNTGNYGYTF	TGTGCCAGCAGCTATAATACAGGCAACTATGGCTACACCTTC
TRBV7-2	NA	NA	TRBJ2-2	CASSFSAGELFF	TGTGCCAGCAGCTTTAGCGCCGGGGAGCTGTTTTTT
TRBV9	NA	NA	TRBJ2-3	CASSGGLEYLGTDTQYF	TGTGCCAGCAGCGGAGGCCTGGAGTACTTGGGCACAGATACGCAGTATTTT
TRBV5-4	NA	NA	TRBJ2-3	CASSPGGDTQYF	TGTGCCAGCAGCCCCGGGGGAGATACGCAGTATTTT
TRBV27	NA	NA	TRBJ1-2	CAARGGPWHGYTF	TGTGCCGCCCGCGGGGGTCCATGGCACGGCTACACCTTC